These T cell receptor beta chains were read from a single sample in a study of beta chain features in type 1 diabetes. Libraries were prepared by immunoSEQ multiplex PCR; TCRdb keeps only in-frame clonotypes and omits some of them. The sample yields hundreds of thousands of clones, around 15% seen once. Sample: naive CD4+ T cells from blood. Receptor source: a man aged 18 to 29 in good health. The conserved cysteine and the conserved F or W are not part of the CDR3 here.

length	J	V	CDR3
11	TRBJ2-5	TRBV27	ASSLGQGPTQY
12	TRBJ2-5	TRBV18	ASSPPPGRETQY
10	TRBJ1-1	TRBV29-1	SVNRRPAEAF
10	TRBJ1-2	TRBV7-9	ASSFAGSGYT
13	TRBJ1-3	TRBV13	ASSLGAIFGNTIY
10	TRBJ2-5	TRBV28	ASSSVQETQY
14	TRBJ1-1	TRBV7-8	ASSPIFGPETGEAF
12	TRBJ1-1	TRBV7-9	ASSLGVGGAEAF
11	TRBJ1-6	TRBV5-1	ASSRGQDSPLH
9	TRBJ1-2	TRBV20-1	SARVSYGYT
13	TRBJ1-4	TRBV5-1	ASSGMGVANEKLF
13	TRBJ1-5	TRBV28	ASSPQRVGNQPQH
12	TRBJ1-5	TRBV7-6	ASSLAAGGGPQH
16	TRBJ2-2	TRBV15	ATSRDVPRALNTGELF
11	TRBJ1-5	TRBV29-1	SVGAGGGQPQH
16	TRBJ2-5	TRBV9	ASSVAPVRGGDQETQY
14	TRBJ2-3	TRBV28	ASSFRPGPPSDTQY
13	TRBJ1-4	TRBV7-9	ASSQPGIGIEKLF
13	TRBJ2-3	TRBV5-1	ASSLHGTSGVAQY
15	TRBJ2-2	TRBV7-9	ASSATPGLAITGELF
14	TRBJ2-1	TRBV5-1	ASSIRHLSSYNEQF
13	TRBJ2-2	TRBV4-1	ASSPSGRETGELF
12	TRBJ1-1	TRBV6-6	ASSDRGQNTEAF
9	TRBJ2-7	TRBV6-6	ASLQGNEQY
13	TRBJ1-5	TRBV23-1	ASSRPQASNQPQH
14	TRBJ2-2	TRBV27	ASSSPLTRRTGELF
16	TRBJ2-5	TRBV7-8	ASSLSLKKEGPKETQY
18	TRBJ1-5	TRBV21-1	ASSTKRWATGGYGNQPQH
10	TRBJ2-5	TRBV29-1	SVDSQGKTQY
13	TRBJ2-7	TRBV21-1	ASSKGQGALYEQY
12	TRBJ2-1	TRBV7-2	ASSLTGGNNEQF
9	TRBJ2-3	TRBV29-1	SVVSSISQY
13	TRBJ2-7	TRBV7-2	ASSRTSGGPYEQY
13	TRBJ2-1	TRBV9	ASSPLSGALFGQF